This T cell receptor beta chain was recorded in a study of blood T cell repertoires in COVID-19. Turning to the study itself: The samples span acute and convalescent COVID-19 from the United States, Italy and Spain.

Original analysis: Researchers report that nucleated cell counts were estimated from reference gene primer amplification. The assay was immunoSEQ multiplex PCR, and TCRdb's table has in-frame clones only and misses some. V and J calls and clone size are as listed in that table; D and trimming were resolved from the DNA. Among 100,000 to 150,000 clones, 70% to 85% were seen once, and the ten largest hold under 0.95%. This clone was counted only a few times. CDR1 LNHNV and CDR2 YYDKDF come from the germline V gene (reference sequence). V lost 2 bases, J lost 3 bases, and 6 bases stayed unmatched. The CDR3 is made up of 16 amino acids.

This receptor was obtained from a human donor with acute or convalescent COVID-19. The donor label of this sample is uncertain. The J gene is TRBJ1-5, the V gene TRBV15, with 8 bases fitting TRBD1. Specimen: peripheral blood. CDR3 nucleotide sequence: TGTGCCACCAGCAGAACTGGACAGGGTGACAATCAGCCCCAGCATTTT. This translates into CATSRTGQGDNQPQHF.